One and the same sample provided the 4 T cell receptor beta chains below, sequenced in a study of Ad26.COV2.S vaccination and SARS-CoV-2 variants. Stated treatment: roughly 19 received Ad26.COV2.S at low or high dose, single or two shots; about five received placebo; per-sample allocation not given. Sampling took place 63 days after the first vaccine or placebo injection. Data came from immunoSEQ multiplex PCR; TCRdb stores just in-frame clones and leaves some out. The repertoire holds around 300,000 clones, with about 87% as singletons. The specimen comprised peripheral blood, sampled in a trial of Ad26.COV2.S vaccine versus placebo. The receptors here all came from a person between 18 and 59 years old who received the Ad26.COV2.S COVID-19 vaccine or a placebo.

The chain is built from TRBV11-2 and TRBJ1-1, with a possible D match to TRBD1 (5 bases). CDR1 is SGHAT, CDR2 FQNNGV, per germline. V dropped 5 bases and J dropped 10 bases, with 17 bases sitting between them. The CDR3 covers 13 residues. As DNA, the CDR3 is TGTGCCAGCAGCACTCAGCTCGGGGGATCAGCTTTCTTT. Encoded protein: CASSTQLGGSAFF.

V usage is TRBV6-2 or TRBV6-3 and J usage is TRBJ2-1; 8 bases are shared with TRBD1. V gave up 6 bases and J gave up 2 bases; unmatched junction bases: 6. Germline V gene lookup returns CDR1 MNHEY and CDR2 SVGEGT. This CDR3 spans 15 amino acids. This chain's CDR3 is CASSRAGGTYNEQFF. The CDR3 coding sequence is TGTGCCAGCAGCCGCGCAGGGGGCACCTACAATGAGCAGTTCTTC.

The chain uses TRBV4-1 and TRBJ2-1; TRBD2 might be the D (5 bases). The CDR3 extends over 13 amino acids. Germline assignment: CDR1 MGHRA and CDR2 YSYEKL. V gave up 3 bases and J gave up 7 bases, with 10 bases separating them. The CDR3 sequence is CASSQEVVNEQFF. CDR3 nucleotide sequence: TGCGCCAGCAGCCAGGAGGTGGTTAATGAGCAGTTCTTC.

In regard to this clone: At one boundary the junction diverges from the germline segment, which might be a read error. This chain joins TRBV27 and TRBJ2-7, with a possible D match to TRBD2 (5 bases). Germline CDR1 and CDR2: MNHEY and SMNVEV (reference sequence). This CDR3 is 13 amino acids long. CDR3 sequence (DNA): TGTGCCAGCAGTTTAAACGACCTCGGGGAGCAGTCCTTC. Translating it yields CASSLNDLGEQSF.